This is a list of T cell receptor beta chains from one sample in a study of blood T cell repertoires in COVID-19. TCRdb keeps only in-frame clones here, not all; method: immunoSEQ multiplex PCR. In the table there are about 42,000 clones, over 75% of which are singletons. The sequenced material came from peripheral blood. The receptors were sampled from a human donor in a cohort sampled during active COVID-19. Both conserved end residues are part of each CDR3.

v_gene: TRBV6-2/TRBV6-3; j_gene: TRBJ2-7; CDR3aa: CASSSGTGGHEQYF
v_gene: TRBV5-1; j_gene: TRBJ1-1; CDR3aa: CASSTGGENTEAFF
v_gene: TRBV6-5; j_gene: TRBJ2-7; CDR3aa: CASSYSSQGATYEQYF
v_gene: TRBV10-1; j_gene: TRBJ2-7; CDR3aa: CASSPWQGNEQYF
v_gene: TRBV5-1; j_gene: TRBJ1-2; CDR3aa: CASSDTQGSGYTF
v_gene: TRBV5-1; j_gene: TRBJ1-6; CDR3aa: CASSLDSSSPLHF
v_gene: TRBV18; j_gene: TRBJ2-1; CDR3aa: CASSPASGGVNNEQFF
v_gene: TRBV9; j_gene: TRBJ1-1; CDR3aa: CASSVHSNTEAFF
v_gene: TRBV7-2; j_gene: TRBJ2-1; CDR3aa: CASSFASGVYNEQFF
v_gene: TRBV30; j_gene: TRBJ1-2; CDR3aa: CAWSGVGAKNYGYTF
v_gene: TRBV7-3; j_gene: TRBJ2-1; CDR3aa: CASSRTSGGYNEQFF
v_gene: TRBV27; j_gene: TRBJ2-3; CDR3aa: CASRRRGVSTDTQYF
v_gene: TRBV5-4; j_gene: TRBJ2-4; CDR3aa: CASSLAGRKNIQYF
v_gene: TRBV19; j_gene: TRBJ1-5; CDR3aa: CASSRTASNQPQHF
v_gene: TRBV3-1/TRBV3-2; j_gene: TRBJ2-5; CDR3aa: CASSPSVTQYF
v_gene: TRBV6-5; j_gene: TRBJ1-4; CDR3aa: CASRFRANEKLFF
v_gene: TRBV7-9; j_gene: TRBJ2-5; CDR3aa: CASSSPLQLGETQYF
v_gene: TRBV6-5; j_gene: TRBJ1-1; CDR3aa: CASRKGVMNTEAFF
v_gene: TRBV18; j_gene: TRBJ1-1; CDR3aa: CASSPPRTMNTEAFF
v_gene: TRBV10-3; j_gene: TRBJ2-1; CDR3aa: CAINQYSGGVNNEQFF